The rows below give T cell receptor beta chains drawn from one sample of a study of T cell responses to AZD1222 COVID-19 vaccine. The data were produced by immunoSEQ multiplex PCR, yet TCRdb's version contains in-frame clones alone and is incomplete. This table holds under 200,000 clones, 91% found once. The source material was peripheral blood, sampled on day 0 of AZD1222 vaccination. These receptors all come from an adult in good health. CDR3s include the opening cysteine and the closing phenylalanine or tryptophan. A D gene is named only where the DNA matches it firmly. Size is omitted from some rows. Given values are once, few, many or a class for expanded clones.

>TRBV19|TRBJ2-5|-|-
TGTGCCAGTAGTATCTCAATGACTCGTACCCGGCGGGAGACCCAGTACTTC
CASSISMTRTRRETQYF
>TRBV7-2|TRBJ1-2|-|-
TGTGCCAGCAGCCCAACCGCCACTTTGAGAAGTAGTCTCTACTATGGCTACACCTTC
CASSPTATLRSSLYYGYTF
>TRBV10-3|TRBJ1-2|-|-
TGTGCCAGCGAACAGGGATCTAACTATGGCTACACCTTC
CASEQGSNYGYTF
>TRBV27|TRBJ2-1|-|TRBD2
TGTGCCAGCAGTTTATGGGGACTAGCGGGGGCTGGATACTACAATGAGCAGTTCTTC
CASSLWGLAGAGYYNEQFF
>TRBV24-1|TRBJ2-1|once|TRBD1
TGTGCCACCGGAAGAGGGACAGACAGTGAGCAGTTCTTC
CATGRGTDSEQFF
>TRBV10-1|TRBJ2-1|-|TRBD1
TGCGCCAGCAGACCCGGGACAGGGGCGGATGAGCAGTTCTTC
CASRPGTGADEQFF
>TRBV5-1|TRBJ1-2|-|-
TGCGCCAGCAGCTTGGGTTTAGACGGGGCGCGGGGCTACACCTTC
CASSLGLDGARGYTF
>TRBV2|TRBJ1-5|-|TRBD1
TGTGCCAGCAGAGAGGGACAGGGATATGGCAATCAGCCCCAGCATTTT
CASREGQGYGNQPQHF
>TRBV5-4|TRBJ2-1|-|-
TGTGCCAGCAGCTTGGTTCAGGGGGGGGAGCAGTTCTTC
CASSLVQGGEQFF
>TRBV10-1|TRBJ2-7|-|-
TGCGCCACACCAAACCGGGACCAAGCCTACGAGCAGTACTTC
CATPNRDQAYEQYF
>TRBV19|TRBJ1-3|-|TRBD1
TGTGCCAGTATCAAGGGACAGGGGCGCTCTGGAAACACCATATATTTT
CASIKGQGRSGNTIYF
>TRBV3-1/TRBV3-2|TRBJ2-3|-|-
TGTGCCAGCAGCCCTCAGGGACAAGTTTATGATACGCAGTATTTT
CASSPQGQVYDTQYF
>TRBV9|TRBJ1-1|-|-
TGTGCCAGCAGCGTGGGCGGAGACACTGAAGCTTTCTTT
CASSVGGDTEAFF
>TRBV9|TRBJ2-7|-|-
TGTGCCAGCAGCGTAGGCGGGATAAACGGCTACGAGCAGTACTTC
CASSVGGINGYEQYF
>TRBV29-1|TRBJ1-1|-|-
TGCAGCGTTGCGGAGTCGAACACTGAAGCTTTCTTT
CSVAESNTEAFF
>TRBV6-4|TRBJ2-7|-|TRBD2
TGTGCCACCGGGACTAGCGGGAGGGTCGTCCGCTACGAGCAGTACTTC
CATGTSGRVVRYEQYF
>TRBV30|TRBJ1-5|-|-
TGTGCCTGGAATAAACGGACCCTCAATCAGCCCCAGCATTTT
CAWNKRTLNQPQHF
>TRBV28|TRBJ1-3|-|TRBD1
TGTGCCAGCAGTGTCCCCCCGGGACAGGGAAATGTAGCTGGAAACACCATATATTTT
CASSVPPGQGNVAGNTIYF
>TRBV7-9|TRBJ1-2|once|TRBD1
TGTGCCAGCACCTTGGGACAGAACTATGGCTACACCTTC
CASTLGQNYGYTF
>TRBV14|TRBJ1-6|-|-
TGTGCCAGCAGCCAAGGGAATCGGCGCGCCCTCCACTTT
CASSQGNRRALHF
>TRBV27|TRBJ1-4|-|TRBD1
TGTGCCAGCAGCAGGGGGCCAACGACAAATGAAAAACTGTTTTTT
CASSRGPTTNEKLFF
>TRBV27|TRBJ2-7|-|-
TGTGCCAGCAGTTTATATGTGAACGGGGTCCGCGAGCAGTACTTC
CASSLYVNGVREQYF
>TRBV11-3|TRBJ2-7|-|-
TGTGCCAGCAGCCAGAGCTCCTACGAGCAGTACTTC
CASSQSSYEQYF
>TRBV3-1/TRBV3-2|TRBJ1-1|-|TRBD1
TGTGCCAGCAGCCAAGGAGACAGGGGAGGTGGTGAAGCTTTCTTT
CASSQGDRGGGEAFF
>TRBV7-8|TRBJ1-1|-|TRBD1
TGTGCCAGCAGCCAAGGGACAGACGCTTTCTTT
CASSQGTDAFF
>TRBV9|TRBJ2-2|-|-
TGTGCCAGCAGCGTGGGTGGGAGCACCGGGGAGCTGTTTTTT
CASSVGGSTGELFF
>TRBV6-6|TRBJ1-1|once|-
TGTGCCAGCAGTTACTCTTTACAGGGGAACACTGAAGCTTTCTTT
CASSYSLQGNTEAFF
>TRBV28|TRBJ1-1|-|-
TGTGCCAGCAGTTCGATGGGGATCTTGAACACTGAAGCTTTCTTT
CASSSMGILNTEAFF
>TRBV7-8|TRBJ1-1|-|-
TGTGCCAGCAGCTTAGGAAAAACTGAAGCTTTCTTT
CASSLGKTEAFF
>TRBV28|TRBJ2-7|-|-
TGTGCCAGCAGTTTGGCGTCCGGGGTGGGCTCCTACGAGCAGTACTTC
CASSLASGVGSYEQYF
>TRBV7-2|TRBJ1-5|-|-
TGTGCCAGCAGCCCAATGGGACAGCCCCAGCATTTT
CASSPMGQPQHF
>TRBV19|TRBJ2-5|-|-
TGTGCCAGTAGGAGGCAAGGAGAGACCCAGTACTTC
CASRRQGETQYF
>TRBV4-3|TRBJ2-1|-|-
TGCGCCAGCAGCCAAGATACCAGTCGCCGCGGTGTGCAGTTCTTC
CASSQDTSRRGVQFF
>TRBV9|TRBJ1-1|-|-
TGTGCCAGCAGCGAAGGGGCGGGACGAGGGATAACTGAAGCTTTCTTT
CASSEGAGRGITEAFF
>TRBV3-1/TRBV3-2|TRBJ1-5|-|-
TGTGCCAGCAGCCACGAGGGGGGCCAGCCCCAGCATTTT
CASSHEGGQPQHF
>TRBV25-1|TRBJ1-2|-|-
TGTGCCAGCAGCCCGTTCGGGGGAGGGCCTCGAGGCTACACCTTC
CASSPFGGGPRGYTF
>TRBV19|TRBJ2-7|few|TRBD1
TGTGCCAGTAGTATTGCTGGGACAGGGGGACGCGAGCAGTACTTC
CASSIAGTGGREQYF
>TRBV5-4|TRBJ2-5|-|TRBD2
TGTGCCAGCAGCGTAGCGGGGGCAGGTGAGACCCAGTACTTC
CASSVAGAGETQYF
>TRBV6-5|TRBJ1-1|-|-
TGTGCCAGCAGGGACAACGGACCGAACACTGAAGCTTTCTTT
CASRDNGPNTEAFF
>TRBV6-2/TRBV6-3|TRBJ1-1|-|-
TGTGCCAGCAGTGCGGTCGTAGACACTGAAGCTTTCTTT
CASSAVVDTEAFF